One sample yielded the 5 T cell receptor beta chains listed below, sequenced in a study of cytomegalovirus exposure and HLA in healthy donors. Primers included in the PCR were 60 Vbeta and 13 Jbeta primers. Profiled with immunoSEQ multiplex PCR; TCRdb holds only in-frame clones, not every one. Of approximately 160,000 clones in the sample, around 79% were seen once. Sequenced input: PBMCs. These receptors came from a male donor in good health and CMV-seropositive.

V gene TRBV10-2 combines with J gene TRBJ2-3, with D perhaps matching TRBD1 (7 bases). This CDR3 spans 16 amino acids. CDR1 and CDR2 from the germline V gene are WSHSY and SAAADI. Trimming shortened V by 7 bases and J by 0 bases, and 17 bases separated the two germline ends. In nucleotides, the CDR3 is TGCGCCAGCACGCGGGGACAGACACATAGCACAGATACGCAGTATTTT. It is translated as CASTRGQTHSTDTQYF.

The chain is built from TRBV30 and TRBJ1-2; D gene unclear. The CDR3 covers 13 residues. The ends were cut back, 4 bases at V and 8 bases at J, with 17 bases in the middle. CDR1 GTSNPN and CDR2 SVGIG come from the germline V gene (reference sequence). The CDR3 DNA reads as TGTGCCTGGAAACCAAACAGTCATAGGGGCTACACCTTC. This codes for CAWKPNSHRGYTF.

The chain couples TRBV5-1 to TRBJ2-3, with 12 bases that match TRBD2. The J segment lost 5 bases and the V segment lost 1 base, leaving 8 bases of the junction unmatched. The CDR3 covers 17 residues. Germline V gives CDR1 SGHRS, CDR2 YFSETQ. The CDR3 coding sequence is TGCGCCAGCAGCTTGTTGACTAGCGGGGGCTGGGGAGATACGCAGTATTTT. Translation gives CASSLLTSGGWGDTQYF. Filled out from reference TRBV5-1 and TRBJ2-3, the complete variable domain reads KAGVTQTPRYLIKTRGQQVTLSCSPISGHRSVSWYQQTPGQGLQFLFEYFSETQRNKGNFPGRFSGRQFSNSRSEMNVSTLELGDSALYLCASSLLTSGGWGDTQYFGPGTRLTVL.

The chain joins TRBV7-7 to TRBJ2-5; 7 bases agree with TRBD2. Per germline, CDR1 SSHAT and CDR2 FNYEAQ (reference sequence). The CDR3 is 13 amino acids. Here the CDR3 DNA reads TGTGCTAGTTCGTGGAGGGAGGGAGAGACCCAGTACTTC. Protein: CASSWREGETQYF. Full variable domain (missing parts from reference TRBV7-7 and TRBJ2-5): GAGVSQSPRYKVTKRGQDVTLRCDPISSHATLYWYQQALGQGPEFLTYFNYEAQPDKSGLPSDRFSAERPEGSISTLTIQRTEQRDSAMYRCASSWREGETQYFGPGTRLLVL.

This clone was detected only a few times. V is TRBV4-1 and J is TRBJ2-7; weak D call: TRBD2 (5 bases). The germline V and J ends were trimmed by 0 bases and 2 bases, with 8 bases remaining between them. Per the germline V gene, CDR1 is MGHRA and CDR2 is YSYEKL. The CDR3 extends over 14 amino acids. The CDR3 here is CASSQDPGTYEQYF. For the CDR3, the DNA is TGCGCCAGCAGCCAAGACCCGGGAACCTACGAGCAGTACTTC.